The TCR beta chain described here comes from a study of T cell responses to AZD1222 COVID-19 vaccine. Study-wide results and caveats: Once two AZD1222 doses were given, Spike-specific TCR breadth and depth went up. Among spike-specific TCRs, nearly half reportedly target unmutated variant regions. The sample set comprised mostly white British donors with more females, and clonal diversity was possibly underestimated.

The method was immunoSEQ multiplex PCR; TCRdb's version includes in-frame clones alone and lacks a portion of them. The table shows about 140,000 clones, with more than 75% occurring only once. In germline, CDR1 is WNHNN, CDR2 SYGVQD (reference sequence). Trimming removed 0 bases from V and 6 bases from J, with 15 bases in between. The CDR3 consists of 16 residues. To note about this clone: As yet, its antigen is unknown.

This sequence originates from an adult who received the AZD1222 COVID-19 vaccine. The sequencing here drew on peripheral blood, taken 28 days after the second AZD1222 dose. The rearrangement uses TRBV10-1 and TRBJ2-1; the D gene could be TRBD1 or TRBD2 (5 bases each). The CDR3 sequence is CASSESRGVQFNEQFF. The CDR3 region has the DNA TGCGCCAGCAGTGAGTCGAGGGGAGTCCAATTCAATGAGCAGTTCTTC.